This entry lists 15 T cell receptor beta chains sequenced from one sample in a study of siplizumab effects on memory and regulatory T cells. Some clones are missing from TCRdb's copy, which holds only in-frame ones; the method was immunoSEQ multiplex PCR. Of approximately 110,000 clones in the sample, under 95% are singletons; the top ten hold about 0.32%. Material for sequencing was CD4+ T cells sorted from blood. Receptors were obtained from a human donor in good health.

CDR3 nucleotide sequence: TGTGCCAGCAGTGCCAGGGGGCGGGACACTGAAGCTTTCTTT. Its protein product is CASSARGRDTEAFF. V gene TRBV2 combines with J gene TRBJ1-1, with TRBD1 matching over 8 bases. Germline V lookup: CDR1 SNHLY, CDR2 FYNNEI. V lost 4 bases, J lost 3 bases, and 4 bases stayed unmatched. CDR3 length equals 14 residues.

This chain connects TRBV30 to TRBJ1-5; D gene unclear. The CDR3 runs 14 residues. The germline V and J ends were trimmed by 3 bases and 4 bases, with 13 bases remaining between them. Germline CDR1 and CDR2: GTSNPN and SVGIG (reference sequence). The CDR3 reads CAWRGRELNQPQHF. The CDR3, as DNA: TGTGCCTGGAGAGGCCGGGAACTTAATCAGCCCCAGCATTTT. Filled out from reference TRBV30 and TRBJ1-5, the complete variable domain reads SQTIHQWPATLVQPVGSPLSLECTVEGTSNPNLYWYRQAAGRGLQLLFYSVGIGQISSEVPQNLSASRPQDRQFILSSKKLLLSDSGFYLCAWRGRELNQPQHFGDGTRLSIL.

This chain connects TRBV6-5 to TRBJ2-6; no clear D gene. V lost 0 bases and J 3 bases, leaving 9 bases between the germline ends. The CDR3 totals 16 residues. Germline loops: CDR1 MNHEY, CDR2 SVGAGI. CDR3: CASSYSIPRGANVLTF. The DNA for the CDR3 is TGTGCCAGCAGTTACTCTATACCCCGTGGGGCCAACGTCCTGACTTTC.

V gene TRBV4-1 combines with J gene TRBJ2-7; TRBD1 matches 11 bases. In germline, CDR1 is MGHRA, CDR2 YSYEKL. Germline trimming cut 1 base from V and 4 bases from J; bases unmatched to any gene: 3. CDR3 length: 15 residues. CDR3 nucleotides: TGCGCCAGCAGCCAAGGGGGGACAGGGGGGTACGAGCAGTACTTC. Translation: CASSQGGTGGYEQYF.

This clone was counted a single time. J is TRBJ2-5 and V is TRBV7-2; TRBD2 aligns across 9 bases. The CDR3 spans 19 residues. Germline V gives CDR1 SGHTA, CDR2 FQGNSA. V lost 1 base and J lost 1; bases outside the gene matches: 13. DNA for the CDR3: TGTGCCAGCAGCTTAGTCCTCGCGGGAGGGGGGGGATCCCAAGAGACCCAGTACTTC. Translating it yields CASSLVLAGGGGSQETQYF.

This clone was observed a single time. This chain's CDR3 is CASSLAGSYNEQFF. In nucleotides, the CDR3 is TGTGCCAGCAGCTTAGCGGGTTCCTACAATGAGCAGTTCTTC. This sequence joins TRBV7-2 and TRBJ2-1; D is uncertain. CDR3 size: 14 residues. V gave up 0 bases and J gave up 1 base, with 4 bases separating them. Germline values: CDR1 SGHTA, CDR2 FQGNSA.

This clone was counted at least ten times. The chain carries TRBV10-1 and TRBJ2-7; D unresolved. Germline assignment: CDR1 WNHNN and CDR2 SYGVQD (reference sequence). The germline V and J ends were trimmed by 6 bases and 0 bases, with 3 bases remaining between them. This CDR3 comprises 11 residues. CDR3 loop: CASRTSYEQYF. CDR3 coding DNA: TGCGCCAGCAGGACCTCCTACGAGCAGTACTTC.

The rearrangement uses TRBV27 and TRBJ2-5; D perhaps matches TRBD1 (6 bases). Germline V gives CDR1 MNHEY, CDR2 SMNVEV (reference sequence). V was shortened by 4 bases and J by 1 base, with 10 bases between the two germline ends. This CDR3 spans 14 amino acids. CDR3 sequence (DNA): TGTGCCAGCAGTTCCCGGGACACCCAAGAGACCCAGTACTTC. Protein product: CASSSRDTQETQYF.

The chain uses TRBV12-5 and TRBJ2-1, with D perhaps TRBD1 or TRBD2 (5 bases each). The CDR3 extends over 12 amino acids. Germline CDR1 and CDR2: LGHNT and FRNRAP. The germline V and J ends were trimmed by 3 bases and 10 bases, with 10 bases remaining between them. This CDR3 is CASGFQGGEQFF. DNA of the CDR3: TGTGCTAGTGGTTTTCAGGGCGGGGAGCAGTTCTTC. Full variable domain (missing parts from reference TRBV12-5 and TRBJ2-1): DARVTQTPRHKVTEMGQEVTMRCQPILGHNTVFWYRQTMMQGLELLAYFRNRAPLDDSGMPKDRFSAEMPDATLATLKIQPSEPRDSAVYFCASGFQGGEQFFGPGTRLTVL.

The V gene is TRBV6-1, the J gene TRBJ1-5; D unclear. Looked up from germline, CDR1 is MNHNS and CDR2 is SASEGT. The CDR3 covers 14 residues. Between the trimmed V and J ends, which lost 6 bases and 4 bases, there was a span of 13 bases. The CDR3 DNA reads as TGTGCCAGCAGCTGGGAAGTGGGGAATCAGCCCCAGCATTTT. Translated, it gives CASSWEVGNQPQHF.

This chain joins TRBV5-1 and TRBJ2-1, with unresolved D. Trimming left V 2 bases short and J 13 bases short, with 10 bases between. Germline loops: CDR1 SGHRS, CDR2 YFSETQ. The CDR3 covers 11 residues. The DNA for the CDR3 is TGCGCCAGCAGCTTCGATGAGTCACAGTTCTTC. It encodes CASSFDESQFF.

The chain carries TRBV7-2 and TRBJ2-7; D unresolved. The ends were cut back, 1 base at V and 2 bases at J, with 12 bases in the middle. This CDR3 has 15 residues. Germline values: CDR1 SGHTA, CDR2 FQGNSA. CDR3 region: CASSLGPALAYEQYF. The CDR3 nucleotides read TGTGCCAGCAGCTTAGGGCCTGCGCTCGCCTACGAGCAGTACTTC. Full variable domain (rest looked up from reference TRBV7-2 and TRBJ2-7): GAGVSQSPSNKVTEKGKDVELRCDPISGHTALYWYRQSLGQGLEFLIYFQGNSAPDKSGLPSDRFSAERTGGSVSTLTIQRTQQEDSAVYLCASSLGPALAYEQYFGPGTRLTVT.

This chain connects TRBV19 to TRBJ2-7; tentative D call: TRBD1 (6 bases). Germline assignment: CDR1 LNHDA and CDR2 SQIVND (reference sequence). V was shortened by 4 bases and J by 6 bases, with 13 bases between the two germline ends. The CDR3 runs 13 residues. The CDR3 region is CASSNTGISEQYF. CDR3 in DNA: TGTGCCAGTAGTAACACAGGGATCTCCGAGCAGTACTTC.

The rearrangement uses TRBV9 and TRBJ2-3; D might be TRBD2 (7 bases). Trimming pared 4 bases from V and 0 bases from J, leaving 15 bases between. This CDR3 has 16 residues. Germline CDR1 and CDR2: SGDLS and YYNGEE. The DNA for the CDR3 is TGTGCCAGCAGCATAAATGCGGGGGCCAGCACAGATACGCAGTATTTT. Translating gives CASSINAGASTDTQYF.

The rearrangement joins TRBV27 to TRBJ2-7; D perhaps matches TRBD1 (5 bases). V was pared by 7 bases and J by 5 bases, with 18 bases between. Germline V gene lookup returns CDR1 MNHEY and CDR2 SMNVEV (reference sequence). The CDR3 consists of 14 residues. This CDR3 is CASKEIRVTDEQYF. DNA for the CDR3: TGTGCCAGCAAAGAGATCAGGGTTACTGACGAGCAGTACTTC.